This note documents a single T cell receptor (beta chain) sequence. MiXCR was run by TCRdb on the RT-PCR reads, yielding one entry per CDR3 protein. The sample records 110,000 or so distinct CDR3 sequences, 35% being singletons. The sample originates from a study of patients and donors after allogeneic stem cell transplantation. Trimming stripped 4 bases from V and 1 base from J, with 9 bases between. The CDR3 is made up of 14 amino acids. CDR1 MNHEY and CDR2 SVGAGI come from the germline V gene. The chain uses TRBV6-5 and TRBJ2-3, with D hard to call. The TCR was taken from a human donor who was either an allogeneic HSCT recipient or a stem cell or donor lymphocyte infusion donor (not recorded which). It is not recorded whose cells these are; they may come from a transplant donor. Material: blood, either unsorted or a sorted T cell fraction (not recorded which). CDR3 region: CASSSHRGTDTQYF. The CDR3 DNA is TGTGCCAGCAGTTCCCACAGAGGCACAGATACGCAGTATTTT.